Listed below are T cell receptor beta chains from one sample, sequenced in a study of OX40 agonist ivuxolimab in advanced cancers. Only in-frame clones appear in the TCRdb table, and some are missing; sequencing was by immunoSEQ multiplex PCR. The sample records tens of thousands of clones, around 86% being singletons. Material: CD4+ or CD8+ T cells sorted from blood, obtained in a trial of the OX40 agonist ivuxolimab. The source is an adult with an advanced solid tumor such as melanoma, head and neck, liver or kidney cancer. Both conserved end residues are part of each CDR3. The order of the fields is D gene, clone size, V gene, J gene, CDR3 DNA, CDR3 protein. D genes are given only for firm matches. The size entry is marked missing in some rows and otherwise reads once, few, many or a size class.

TRBD2,-,TRBV15,TRBJ2-7,TGTGCCACCAGCAGAGAGACGGGGGGATACGAGCAGTACTTC,CATSRETGGYEQYF
-,-,TRBV6-6,TRBJ2-7,TGTGCCAGCAGGGGGTACGTACGGGAGCAGTACTTC,CASRGYVREQYF
TRBD1,-,TRBV6-1,TRBJ2-7,TGTGCCAGCAGAACGGGACAGGGGGCCGTCGAGCAGTACTTC,CASRTGQGAVEQYF
-,-,TRBV19,TRBJ1-1,TGTGCCAGTAGCCCCACGAGGGACACTGAAGCTTTCTTT,CASSPTRDTEAFF
-,-,TRBV6-5,TRBJ1-4,TGTGCCAGCAGTTACTCCCAGGGACCTAATGAAAAACTGTTTTTT,CASSYSQGPNEKLFF
-,-,TRBV27,TRBJ2-2,TGTGCCAGCAGTTTAGGGGCAGGGTCCATGACCGGGGAGCTGTTTTTT,CASSLGAGSMTGELFF
-,-,TRBV11-3,TRBJ2-3,TGTGCCAGCAGCTTCGAAGGTGGTACAGATACGCAGTATTTT,CASSFEGGTDTQYF
TRBD2,-,TRBV7-2,TRBJ2-5,TGTGCCAGCAGCTTAGGGGGTAGCGGGAGGACCCAGTACTTC,CASSLGGSGRTQYF
-,few,TRBV10-3,TRBJ1-2,TGTGCCATCAGTGAGTCGAAGGGGTACTATGGCTACACCTTC,CAISESKGYYGYTF
-,few,TRBV7-2,TRBJ1-5,TGTGCCAGCAGCTTAGATCATAATCAGCCCCAGCATTTT,CASSLDHNQPQHF
-,-,TRBV28,TRBJ2-1,TGTGCCAGCCCCCTAGTCAATGAGCAGTTCTTC,CASPLVNEQFF
-,few,TRBV28,TRBJ2-7,TGTGCCAGCAGACTCTCAGGCTACGAGCAGTACTTC,CASRLSGYEQYF
-,-,TRBV11-2,TRBJ1-3,TGTGCCAGCAGCCCAGCGATCGCTTACTCTGGAAACACCATATATTTT,CASSPAIAYSGNTIYF
-,-,TRBV4-3,TRBJ1-3,TGCGCCAGCAGCCGCGGAAGGGAGATTGGAAACACCATATATTTT,CASSRGREIGNTIYF
TRBD1,-,TRBV27,TRBJ1-1,TGTGCCAGCAGTTCGAAAGTGAGCGGGACAGAGGGGAAGAACACTGAAGCTTTCTTT,CASSSKVSGTEGKNTEAFF
TRBD1,-,TRBV27,TRBJ2-1,TGTGCCAGCAGTCCATGGACAGGCAACTCCTACAATGAGCAGTTCTTC,CASSPWTGNSYNEQFF